The 17 T cell receptor beta chains below were found in one sample sequenced in a study of OX40 agonist ivuxolimab in advanced cancers. Libraries were prepared by immunoSEQ multiplex PCR; TCRdb keeps only in-frame clonotypes and omits some of them. The data contain tens of thousands of clones, over 75% of them singletons. Specimen: CD4+ or CD8+ T cells sorted from blood, collected in a trial of the OX40 agonist ivuxolimab. The receptors shown here come from an adult with an advanced solid tumor such as melanoma, head and neck, liver or kidney cancer.

This clone was picked up a small number of times. The V call is TRBV5-6, the J call TRBJ1-5; 8 nucleotides line up with TRBD1. With 4 bases clipped from V and 0 bases from J, the junction kept 15 bases outside the gene matches. Germline CDR1 reads SGHDT; CDR2 reads YYEEEE. The CDR3 totals 19 residues. This CDR3 reads CASSLSRGLFLISNQPQHF. CDR3 DNA: TGTGCCAGCAGCCTCAGCAGGGGGCTGTTCTTGATTAGCAATCAGCCCCAGCATTTT. Combining the CDR3 with reference TRBV5-6 and TRBJ1-5 gives the whole variable domain DAGVTQSPTHLIKTRGQQVTLRCSPKSGHDTVSWYQQALGQGPQFIFQYYEEEERQRGNFPDRFSGHQFPNYSSELNVNALLLGDSALYLCASSLSRGLFLISNQPQHFGDGTRLSIL.

This clone was seen only once. This rearrangement joins TRBV7-8 to TRBJ2-1; possibly TRBD1 or TRBD2 for D (5 bases each). V lost 1 base, J lost 9 bases, and 13 bases lay in between. CDR3 size: 14 residues. Per the germline V gene, CDR1 is SGHVS and CDR2 is FQNEAQ. CDR3 nucleotides: TGTGCCAGCAGCTTAGGGGGCCGGGGTCGTGAGCAGTTCTTC. This translates into CASSLGGRGREQFF.

This clone has more than one count but fewer than ten. The chain couples TRBV19 to TRBJ1-2; 7 nucleotides line up with TRBD1. Unmatched junction bases numbered 8, after V lost 6 bases and J lost 4 bases. The germline V gene encodes CDR1 LNHDA and CDR2 SQIVND (reference sequence). This CDR3 has 14 residues. This CDR3 reads CASRPTGLGYGYTF. The DNA of the CDR3 is TGTGCCAGTAGGCCGACAGGGTTAGGCTATGGCTACACCTTC. Together with reference TRBV19 and TRBJ1-2, the CDR3 gives the full variable domain: DGGITQSPKYLFRKEGQNVTLSCEQNLNHDAMYWYRQDPGQGLRLIYYSQIVNDFQKGDIAEGYSVSREKKESFPLTVTSAQKNPTAFYLCASRPTGLGYGYTFGSGTRLTVV.

The table lists this clone with a few counts. This chain joins TRBV7-8 and TRBJ1-2; D may be TRBD1 (5 bases). CDR3 size: 12 residues. CDR1 is SGHVS and CDR2 is FQNEAQ in the germline V gene. V dropped 5 bases and J dropped 3 bases, with 7 bases sitting between them. The CDR3 coding sequence is TGTGCCAGCAGCCGGGGGGACTATGGCTACACCTTC. Protein product: CASSRGDYGYTF.

CDR3 nucleotide sequence: TGTGCCAGCAGCTACGGCGCATGGTCGGGGCAACCCAACTATGGCTACACCTTC. Its translation is CASSYGAWSGQPNYGYTF. The chain employs TRBV28 and TRBJ1-2, with D possibly being TRBD1 (5 bases). The V gene lost 6 bases and the J gene lost 2 bases, with 25 bases spanning the gap. This CDR3 comprises 18 residues. Per the germline V gene, CDR1 is MDHEN and CDR2 is SYDVKM.

This chain joins TRBV7-8 and TRBJ1-6; no definite D call. Trimming left V 5 bases short and J 10 bases short, with 12 bases between. This CDR3 contains 13 residues. Germline CDR1 is SGHVS and CDR2 is FQNEAQ. The CDR3 DNA is TGTGCCAGCAGCCCAGAGTTGGTCTCACCCCTCCACTTT. Translation gives CASSPELVSPLHF.

The chain couples TRBV5-5 to TRBJ2-7, with TRBD1 identical over 8 bases. The CDR3 loop spans 15 amino acids. The V segment lost 2 bases and the J segment 7 bases; nucleotides outside the gene matches: 11. Germline V gene sequence: CDR1 SGHKS, CDR2 YYEKEE (reference sequence). The CDR3: CASSFFPAGGIEQYV. For the CDR3, the DNA is TGTGCCAGCAGCTTTTTTCCAGCAGGGGGCATTGAGCAGTACGTC.

The chain has TRBV7-9 and TRBJ1-6; D is uncertain. V was shortened by 1 base and J by 4 bases, with 2 bases between the two germline ends. This CDR3 spans 13 amino acids. CDR1 and CDR2 (germline): SEHNR, FQNEAQ (reference sequence). The CDR3: CASSLGYNSPLHF. The CDR3 bases are TGTGCCAGCAGCTTAGGGTATAATTCACCCCTCCACTTT.

The chain recombines TRBV2 with TRBJ2-5, with TRBD1 as a possible D gene (5 bases). V gave up 3 bases and J gave up 2 bases, with 10 bases separating them. CDR3 length equals 14 residues. CDR1 SNHLY and CDR2 FYNNEI come from the germline V gene. The CDR3, as DNA: TGTGCCAGCAGTGATCAGAGACAGCAAGAGACCCAGTACTTC. Translating it yields CASSDQRQQETQYF.

This chain connects TRBV30 to TRBJ1-2; D unclear. The CDR3 covers 11 residues. The germline V gene encodes CDR1 GTSNPN and CDR2 SVGIG (reference sequence). V dropped 2 bases and J dropped 6 bases, with 7 bases sitting between them. The CDR3 sequence: CAWSRGNGYTF. The CDR3 DNA follows: TGTGCCTGGAGTCGGGGTAATGGCTACACCTTC.

This clone was seen once. The chain combines TRBV12-5 with TRBJ1-1, with a tentative D call TRBD1 (6 bases). Trimming left V 0 bases short and J 4 bases short, with 9 bases between. CDR1 and CDR2 from the germline V gene are LGHNT and FRNRAP. CDR3 length: 14 amino acids. The CDR3 sequence is CASGLVRGGTEAFF. Here the CDR3 DNA reads TGTGCTAGTGGTTTGGTACGAGGGGGCACTGAAGCTTTCTTT.

The chain has TRBV19 and TRBJ1-1; D is perhaps TRBD1 (5 bases). Germline CDR1 LNHDA, CDR2 SQIVND (reference sequence). The CDR3 length is 14 residues. V gave up 3 bases and J gave up 6 bases, with 14 bases separating them. Here the CDR3 reads CASSMGENGPEAFF. The CDR3 coding sequence is TGTGCCAGTAGTATGGGGGAAAATGGCCCTGAAGCTTTCTTT.

CDR3 residues: CASSLNPRVMPIQYF. The CDR3 coding sequence is TGTGCCAGCAGTTTAAATCCTCGGGTGATGCCCATTCAGTACTTC. This sequence joins TRBV28 and TRBJ2-4, with D unresolved. Deletions cut 2 bases from V and 9 bases from J, with 17 bases between. Germline assignment: CDR1 MDHEN and CDR2 SYDVKM. This CDR3 is 15 amino acids long.

The chain is built from TRBV7-9 and TRBJ1-4, with 8 bases aligning to TRBD1. V shed 5 bases, J shed 6 bases, and the junction held 8 bases outside the gene matches. CDR3 length equals 15 residues. Germline V gene lookup returns CDR1 SEHNR and CDR2 FQNEAQ (reference sequence). CDR3 in DNA: TGTGCCAGCAGCCCCCAGGGGGCAGATTATGAAAAACTGTTTTTT. Translating gives CASSPQGADYEKLFF.

The chain employs TRBV6-1 and TRBJ2-2; 8 bases fit TRBD1. The CDR3 length is 14 residues. From germline, CDR1 is MNHNS and CDR2 SASEGT. V lost 6 bases to trimming and J lost 3 bases; unmatched junction nucleotides: 3. The CDR3: CASSRGPDTGELFF. CDR3 DNA sequence: TGTGCCAGCAGCAGGGGGCCGGACACCGGGGAGCTGTTTTTT.

The CDR3 region is CASSLFPAGGPEETQYF. The CDR3 DNA follows: TGTGCCAGCAGTTTATTTCCAGCGGGAGGGCCGGAAGAGACCCAGTACTTC. The chain uses TRBV27 and TRBJ2-5, with TRBD2 identical over 10 bases. Germline V gene lookup returns CDR1 MNHEY and CDR2 SMNVEV (reference sequence). The J segment lost 3 bases and the V segment lost 1 base, leaving 8 bases of the junction unmatched. The CDR3 length is 17 residues.

The chain carries TRBV7-2 and TRBJ2-2; D is unresolved. The V gene's germline CDR1 is SGHTA and CDR2 FQGNSA. V was cut by 6 bases and J by 4 bases, with 9 bases left in between. The length of the CDR3 is 13 residues. This chain's CDR3 is CASSYSVTGELFF. The CDR3 DNA sequence: TGTGCCAGCAGTTACTCTGTCACCGGGGAGCTGTTTTTT.